Listed below are T cell receptor beta chains from one sample, sequenced in a study of post-analysis software for immune sequencing data. TCRdb re-analysed the PCR reads in MiXCR, keeping a single row per CDR3 protein. The sample shows roughly 400,000 distinct CDR3 sequences, over 30% of them seen only once. The sequenced material came from blood. These receptors all come from a girl aged 2 to 9 with multiple sclerosis. The CDR3 runs from the conserved cysteine through the conserved F or W. D genes are given only for firm matches. Not all rows give a size; the values are once, few, many and, for expanded clones, a class.

clone_size	d_call	v_call	j_call	cdr3_aa	cdr3_nt
.	TRBD2	TRBV29-1	TRBJ2-1	CSAKLAGGYNEQFF	TGCAGCGCAAAACTAGCGGGAGGATACAATGAGCAGTTCTTC
.	.	TRBV6-2/TRBV6-3	TRBJ1-1	CASSGTTGYTEAFF	TGTGCCAGCAGTGGGACTACAGGGTACACTGAAGCTTTCTTT
.	.	TRBV28	TRBJ1-2	CASSPSTYGYTF	TGTGCCAGCAGTCCGTCGACCTATGGCTACACCTTC
.	.	TRBV7-9	TRBJ2-5	CASSPITQETQYF	TGTGCCAGCAGCCCCATAACCCAGGAGACCCAGTACTTC
many	.	TRBV12-3/TRBV12-4	TRBJ1-2	CASSLAGYGYTF	TGTGCCAGCAGTTTAGCGGGCTATGGCTACACCTTC
.	TRBD1	TRBV5-1	TRBJ1-1	CASSTYRGQGTEAFF	TGCGCCAGCAGCACATACAGGGGGCAAGGGACTGAAGCTTTCTTT
.	TRBD1	TRBV12-5	TRBJ1-1	CASSTGGRTEAFF	TGTGCTAGTTCGACAGGGGGTAGGACTGAAGCTTTCTTT
.	TRBD1	TRBV6-2/TRBV6-3	TRBJ2-1	CASSYRDRGRNNEQFF	TGTGCCAGCAGTTACCGGGACAGGGGGAGGAACAATGAGCAGTTCTTC
few	.	TRBV5-5	TRBJ2-4	CASSSWGVTQYF	TGTGCCAGCAGCTCGTGGGGTGTCACTCAGTACTTC
few	TRBD2	TRBV6-2/TRBV6-3	TRBJ2-7	CASSGLAGAVGYEQYF	TGTGCCAGCTCCGGACTAGCGGGAGCCGTGGGCTACGAGCAGTACTTC
.	.	TRBV30	TRBJ1-1	CAWSVQETTEAFF	TGTGCCTGGAGTGTTCAGGAAACCACTGAAGCTTTCTTT
.	.	TRBV25-1	TRBJ1-2	CASSEEGWAGYGYTF	TGTGCCAGCAGTGAGGAGGGGTGGGCTGGCTATGGCTACACCTTC
.	TRBD2	TRBV12-3/TRBV12-4	TRBJ2-3	CASRRSSGRTDTQYF	TGTGCCAGCAGGCGCTCTAGCGGCCGCACAGATACGCAGTATTTT
few	.	TRBV29-1	TRBJ1-1	CSVDSQGLVTEAFF	TGCAGCGTTGATAGCCAGGGTTTGGTTACTGAAGCTTTCTTT
many	.	TRBV6-5	TRBJ1-5	CASSDLPGGSNQPQHF	TGTGCCAGCAGCGACCTCCCGGGAGGTAGCAATCAGCCCCAGCATTTT
.	.	TRBV5-1	TRBJ2-5	CASSLGVGVGQETQYF	TGCGCCAGCAGCTTGGGTGTGGGGGTAGGCCAAGAGACCCAGTACTTC
few	.	TRBV29-1	TRBJ2-7	CSVKGSDEQYF	TGCAGCGTTAAGGGCAGCGACGAGCAGTACTTC